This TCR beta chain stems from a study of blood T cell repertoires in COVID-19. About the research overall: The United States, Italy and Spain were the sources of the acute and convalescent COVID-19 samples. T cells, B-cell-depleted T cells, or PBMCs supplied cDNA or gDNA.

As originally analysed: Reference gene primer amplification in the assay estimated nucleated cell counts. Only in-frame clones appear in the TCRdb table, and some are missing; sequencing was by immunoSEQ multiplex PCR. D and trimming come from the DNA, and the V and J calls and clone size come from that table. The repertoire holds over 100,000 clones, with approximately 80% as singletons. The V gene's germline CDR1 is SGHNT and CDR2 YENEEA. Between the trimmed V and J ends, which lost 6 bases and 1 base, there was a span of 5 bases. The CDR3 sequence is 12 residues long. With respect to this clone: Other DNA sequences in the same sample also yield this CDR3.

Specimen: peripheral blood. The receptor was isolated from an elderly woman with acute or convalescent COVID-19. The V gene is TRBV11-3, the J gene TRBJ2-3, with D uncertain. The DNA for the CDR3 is TGTGCCAGCAGTACAGGCACAGATACGCAGTATTTT. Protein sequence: CASSTGTDTQYF. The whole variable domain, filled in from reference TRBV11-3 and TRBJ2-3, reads EAGVVQSPRYKIIEKKQPVAFWCNPISGHNTLYWYLQNLGQGPELLIRYENEEAVDDSQLPKDRFSAERLKGVDSTLKIQPAELGDSAVYLCASSTGTDTQYFGPGTRLTVL.